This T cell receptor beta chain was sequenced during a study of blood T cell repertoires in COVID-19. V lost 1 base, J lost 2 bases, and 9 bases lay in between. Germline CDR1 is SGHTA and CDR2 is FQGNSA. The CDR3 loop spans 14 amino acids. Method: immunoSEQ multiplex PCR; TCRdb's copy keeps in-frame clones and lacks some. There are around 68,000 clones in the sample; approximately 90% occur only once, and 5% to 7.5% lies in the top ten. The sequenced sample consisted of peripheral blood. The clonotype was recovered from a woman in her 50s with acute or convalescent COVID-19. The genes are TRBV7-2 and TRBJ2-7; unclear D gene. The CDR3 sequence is CASSLVASAYEQYF. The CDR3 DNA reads TGTGCCAGCAGCTTAGTCGCCTCGGCCTACGAGCAGTACTTC.